Sequencing of this TCR beta chain was carried out in a study of OX40 agonist ivuxolimab in advanced cancers. Assay: immunoSEQ multiplex PCR; the TCRdb copy retains only in-frame clones and omits some. The data contain 78,000 or so clones, around 90% of them singletons. CDR1 is SEHNR and CDR2 is FQNEAQ in the germline V gene (reference sequence). The CDR3 spans 16 residues. Trimming took off 4 bases at V and 10 bases at J, with 25 bases between the two ends. The chain couples TRBV7-9 to TRBJ2-5; perhaps D is TRBD1 or TRBD2 (5 bases each). The starting material was CD4+ or CD8+ T cells sorted from blood, obtained in a trial of the OX40 agonist ivuxolimab. This sequence originates from an adult with an advanced solid tumor such as melanoma, head and neck, liver or kidney cancer. The CDR3 loop is CASSYGASPFPPNQYF. In nucleotides, the CDR3 is TGTGCCAGCAGCTACGGGGCTAGCCCCTTTCCCCCCAACCAGTACTTC.